Each of the 11 T cell receptor beta chains below was sequenced from the same sample in a study of cytomegalovirus exposure and HLA in healthy donors (dated by TCRdb to 2015 to 2018). The library was made by the immunoSEQ multiplex PCR assay. A mixture of 60 forward primers for TCR Vbeta segments and 13 reverse primers for TCR Jbeta segments was used in the multiplex PCR. The immuneACCESS repertoire file appears here via TCRdb, limited to in-frame rearrangements. These files lack a portion of the clones; in checked studies, under half of the deficit traces to unresolved V genes, and the cause of the others is not known. The sample profile shows 90,000 to 110,000 clones; 9.5% to 15% of them were found once. The ten biggest clones cover 16% of the sample. The sequenced material came from PBMCs. These receptors came from a man aged 35 to 55 in good health and CMV-seropositive.

V is TRBV19 and J is TRBJ2-7, with 8 bases that match TRBD2. Looked up from germline, CDR1 is LNHDA and CDR2 is SQIVND (reference sequence). V dropped 6 bases and J dropped 0; count of bases not matched to a gene: 4. The CDR3 is 14 residues long. DNA of the CDR3: TGTGCCAGTAGGTCCAGCGGGGGCTCCTACGAGCAGTACTTC. Its translation is CASRSSGGSYEQYF.

This clone was recorded a few times. The genes are TRBV6-5 and TRBJ1-1; no firm D call. CDR1 and CDR2 from the germline V gene are MNHEY and SVGAGI. The CDR3 totals 14 residues. The V and J ends lost 0 bases and 5 bases respectively, with 10 bases between them. In nucleotides, the CDR3 is TGTGCCAGCAGTTACTCTTATTCACGGACTGAAGCTTTCTTT. Amino acid sequence: CASSYSYSRTEAFF.

This clone was found a few times. The chain is built from TRBV5-8 and TRBJ1-1; the D gene is possibly TRBD1 (5 bases). The ends were cut back, 0 bases at V and 4 bases at J, with 10 bases in the middle. This CDR3 spans 14 amino acids. In germline, CDR1 is SGHTS, CDR2 YDEGEE. This CDR3 is CASSLAGRGTEAFF. The CDR3 DNA sequence: TGTGCCAGCAGCTTGGCCGGGAGGGGCACTGAAGCTTTCTTT. The full variable domain, with the rest looked up from reference TRBV5-8 and TRBJ1-1, is EAGVTQSPTHLIKTRGQQATLRCSPISGHTSVYWYQQALGLGLQFLLWYDEGEERNRGNFPPRFSGRQFPNYSSELNVNALELEDSALYLCASSLAGRGTEAFFGQGTRLTVV.

This clone was observed a handful of times. The V call is TRBV7-2, the J call TRBJ1-1; D is ambiguous. V lost 6 bases to trimming and J lost 4 bases, with 18 bases between them. The CDR3 loop spans 15 amino acids. The germline V gene encodes CDR1 SGHTA and CDR2 FQGNSA. The CDR3 is CASSFAVLRATEAFF. DNA of the CDR3: TGTGCCAGCAGTTTCGCGGTTCTCAGAGCCACTGAAGCTTTCTTT.

The chain uses TRBV7-3 and TRBJ2-5, with 11 bases identical to TRBD1. Germline loops: CDR1 SGHTA, CDR2 FQGTGA. Trimming cost V 5 bases and J 5 bases; bases outside gene matches: 10. The length of the CDR3 is 16 residues. The CDR3 sequence is CASSPRTGGSGETQYF. For the CDR3, the DNA is TGTGCCAGCAGCCCACGGACAGGGGGCTCGGGCGAGACCCAGTACTTC.

The rearrangement joins TRBV19 to TRBJ1-1; 8 nucleotides match TRBD1. With V trimmed by 7 bases and J by 2 bases, 6 bases remained unmatched. The CDR3 has 14 amino acids. Per germline, CDR1 LNHDA and CDR2 SQIVND (reference sequence). Here the CDR3 DNA reads TGTGCCAGTAAATGGACAGGGATAAACACTGAAGCTTTCTTT. Protein sequence: CASKWTGINTEAFF. Variable domain in full (rest from reference TRBV19 and TRBJ1-1): DGGITQSPKYLFRKEGQNVTLSCEQNLNHDAMYWYRQDPGQGLRLIYYSQIVNDFQKGDIAEGYSVSREKKESFPLTVTSAQKNPTAFYLCASKWTGINTEAFFGQGTRLTVV.

The chain links TRBV5-1 to TRBJ2-2; 9 positions agree with TRBD2. CDR3 size: 17 residues. The ends lost 2 bases at V and 3 bases at J; junction bases unmatched: 8. CDR1 and CDR2 (germline): SGHRS, YFSETQ. CDR3 sequence: CASSLSPGLADTGELFF. CDR3 DNA sequence: TGCGCCAGCAGCTTAAGCCCGGGACTAGCAGACACCGGGGAGCTGTTTTTT.

There are a few counts of this clone. This chain uses TRBV28 with TRBJ2-1; no clear D gene. V lost 2 bases to trimming and J lost 2 bases, with 10 bases between them. Germline CDR1 MDHEN, CDR2 SYDVKM. There are 15 residues in the CDR3. The CDR3 nucleotides read TGTGCCAGCAGTTTAGTACTACCTACCTACAATGAGCAGTTCTTC. Residues: CASSLVLPTYNEQFF.

This clone was recorded a few times. The chain couples TRBV6-1 to TRBJ2-7, with TRBD2 matching over 8 bases. The CDR3 contains 15 residues. V lost 2 bases to trimming and J lost 4 bases; unmatched junction nucleotides: 7. Per the germline V gene, CDR1 is MNHNS and CDR2 is SASEGT. The CDR3, as DNA: TGTGCCAGCAGTGAACCAGCGGGAGTGGAGTACGAGCAGTACTTC. It encodes CASSEPAGVEYEQYF.

This clone was found a few times. The chain employs TRBV4-1 and TRBJ1-5; maybe TRBD1 (5 bases). Germline V lookup: CDR1 MGHRA, CDR2 YSYEKL. The CDR3 is made up of 14 amino acids. V dropped 0 bases and J dropped 9 bases, with 12 bases sitting between them. In nucleotides, the CDR3 is TGCGCCAGCAGCCAAGAACGGGGGTCTGGGCCCCAGCATTTT. Translated, it gives CASSQERGSGPQHF.

V is TRBV6-5 and J is TRBJ2-6; unclear D gene. This CDR3 has 16 residues. V lost 2 bases and J lost 0, with 8 bases in between. Germline loops: CDR1 MNHEY, CDR2 SVGAGI. The CDR3 nucleotides are TGTGCCAGCAGTTACACTCATGGCTCTGGGGCCAACGTCCTGACTTTC. Translating it yields CASSYTHGSGANVLTF.